This record concerns one TCR beta chain sequence. The antigen is undetermined. CDR1 is SGHTA and CDR2 is FQGNSA in the germline V gene. V was clipped by 3 bases and J by 4 bases, with 16 bases between them. The CDR3 covers 15 residues. The sample is drawn from a study of graft-versus-host responses after intestinal transplantation. In the study overall: Recipients had transplants, and these were multivisceral, liver-intestinal, or isolated intestinal. The whole recipient group had anti-thymocyte globulin induction followed by tacrolimus and steroids for around three years.

Findings of the study overall: Early declines in HvG clones that occurred post-transplant were associated with peak circulating GvH clone levels. Clonal ratios of graft-versus-host to host-versus-graft in allografts were high for patients exhibiting graft-donor T cell macrochimerism.

Sequencing was performed with immunoSEQ multiplex PCR; in TCRdb, only in-frame clones are kept and a portion is missing. Among about 25,000 clones listed, around 94% were seen once. The chain links TRBV7-2 to TRBJ2-7; D gene unclear. The source is a human patient who received an intestinal transplant, so some T cells may come from the graft donor. This specimen consisted of PBMCs, obtained roughly 30 days after intestinal transplant. The CDR3 DNA follows: TGTGCCAGCAGCTTTTTCACACAACTACCATACGAGCAGTACTTC. This gives the protein CASSFFTQLPYEQYF.